The 12 T cell receptor beta chains below all came from one sample that was sequenced in a study of cytomegalovirus exposure and HLA in healthy donors. Primers included in the PCR were 60 Vbeta and 13 Jbeta primers. Generated by immunoSEQ multiplex PCR, the TCRdb table keeps only in-frame clones and is missing some. The sample records under 200,000 clones, around 86% being singletons. Source material: PBMCs. Source of these receptors: a girl aged 2-10 years in good health and CMV-seropositive.

This clone occurred a few times. The V gene is TRBV5-4, the J gene TRBJ2-1, with TRBD2 identical over 9 bases. This CDR3 has 14 amino acids. Germline V lookup: CDR1 SGHNT, CDR2 YYREEE (reference sequence). V lost 2 bases, J lost 7 bases, and 4 bases stayed unmatched. This chain's CDR3 is CASSLGGRGNEQFF. For the CDR3, the DNA is TGTGCCAGCAGCTTAGGCGGGAGGGGAAATGAGCAGTTCTTC.

The rearrangement uses TRBV10-3 and TRBJ1-4; 8 nucleotides match TRBD1. CDR3 length equals 13 residues. Looked up from germline, CDR1 is ENHRY and CDR2 is SYGVKD. V lost 7 bases and J lost 8; bases outside the gene matches: 6. CDR3: CAIKGQENEKLFF. CDR3 nucleotides: TGTGCCATCAAGGGACAGGAGAACGAAAAACTGTTTTTT.

This chain uses TRBV4-1 with TRBJ2-5; TRBD2 matches at 14 bases. Per germline, CDR1 MGHRA and CDR2 YSYEKL. V shed 4 bases and J 5 bases; nucleotides not matched to a gene: 6. The CDR3 is 16 amino acids. The CDR3 nucleotides read TGCGCCAGCAGCCGGATCGGGACTAGCGGGAGTGAGACCCAGTACTTC. The encoded protein is CASSRIGTSGSETQYF.

This clone occurred a few times. V usage is TRBV27 and J usage is TRBJ2-5, with 15 bases lining up with TRBD2. The V and J ends lost 9 bases and 4 bases, in that order; junction bases with no gene match: 12. Per germline, CDR1 MNHEY and CDR2 SMNVEV (reference sequence). The CDR3 runs to 17 residues. The CDR3 sequence is CARRRRTSGRDRETQYF. CDR3 nucleotide sequence: TGTGCCAGACGCCGGAGGACTAGCGGGAGGGACCGAGAGACCCAGTACTTC.

Only one count was recorded for this clone. The chain employs TRBV5-5 and TRBJ2-7; D is unclear. Germline V gene sequence: CDR1 SGHKS, CDR2 YYEKEE (reference sequence). The V end lost 0 bases, the J end lost 5 bases, and 15 bases lay between the germline ends. The CDR3 consists of 15 residues. The CDR3 DNA follows: TGTGCCAGCAGCTTGGTCCCCTCGAGGTCCGACGAGCAGTACTTC. Its protein product is CASSLVPSRSDEQYF.

This CDR3 reads CAGDDRGRSSYEQYF. Written as DNA, the CDR3 is TGTGCCGGCGACGACAGGGGCCGAAGCTCCTACGAGCAGTACTTC. The chain employs TRBV27 and TRBJ2-7, with TRBD1 matching over 8 bases. The CDR3 totals 15 residues. V shed 11 bases and J 0 bases; nucleotides not matched to a gene: 12. The germline gives CDR1 MNHEY, CDR2 SMNVEV (reference sequence).

V usage is TRBV2 and J usage is TRBJ2-3; 7 bases line up with TRBD2. CDR1 and CDR2 from the germline V gene are SNHLY and FYNNEI. V lost 4 bases and J lost 4; bases outside the gene matches: 5. The CDR3 is 14 residues long. Here the CDR3 reads CASSGKRESDTQYF. The CDR3 DNA reads TGTGCCAGCAGTGGAAAGCGGGAATCAGATACGCAGTATTTT.

The chain joins TRBV30 to TRBJ2-5, with D perhaps TRBD1 (6 bases). Germline loops: CDR1 GTSNPN, CDR2 SVGIG (reference sequence). The CDR3 totals 14 residues. The V end was cut by 3 bases, the J end by 2 bases, with 13 bases between. The CDR3 protein is CAWSSRQVQETQYF. The CDR3 DNA is TGTGCCTGGAGCAGTAGACAGGTGCAAGAGACCCAGTACTTC.

This chain uses TRBV19 with TRBJ2-7; TRBD2 matches at 11 bases. After removal of 3 bases from V and 2 bases from J, the junction contained 3 bases not matched to a gene. Looked up from germline, CDR1 is LNHDA and CDR2 is SQIVND (reference sequence). This CDR3 contains 15 residues. The CDR3 loop reads CASSMGLAVTYEQYF. The CDR3 DNA reads TGTGCCAGTAGTATGGGACTAGCGGTCACCTACGAGCAGTACTTC.

This clone has only a few counts. V is TRBV5-1 and J is TRBJ1-1; D is undetermined. The CDR3 runs 14 residues. The V end was cut by 0 bases, the J end by 0 bases, with 6 bases between. CDR1 and CDR2 from the germline V gene are SGHRS and YFSETQ. This chain's CDR3 is CASSLVRVNTEAFF. Here the CDR3 DNA reads TGCGCCAGCAGCTTGGTGAGGGTGAACACTGAAGCTTTCTTT.

The V and J genes are TRBV9 and TRBJ1-2; the D gene is possibly TRBD1 (5 bases). CDR1 and CDR2 (germline): SGDLS, YYNGEE. The V end lost 0 bases, the J end lost 4 bases, and 10 bases lay between the germline ends. The CDR3 loop spans 14 amino acids. The CDR3 DNA is TGTGCCAGCAGCGTAGCTATCCAGGGCTATGGCTACACCTTC. Translation gives CASSVAIQGYGYTF.

The V gene is TRBV5-4, the J gene TRBJ2-1; 13 positions match TRBD2. The V segment lost 4 bases and the J segment 14 bases; nucleotides outside the gene matches: 6. This CDR3 is 13 amino acids long. Germline values: CDR1 SGHNT, CDR2 YYREEE (reference sequence). As DNA, the CDR3 is TGTGCCAGCAGCCCGGGACTAGCGGGAAGGGAGTTCTTC. Its translation is CASSPGLAGREFF.